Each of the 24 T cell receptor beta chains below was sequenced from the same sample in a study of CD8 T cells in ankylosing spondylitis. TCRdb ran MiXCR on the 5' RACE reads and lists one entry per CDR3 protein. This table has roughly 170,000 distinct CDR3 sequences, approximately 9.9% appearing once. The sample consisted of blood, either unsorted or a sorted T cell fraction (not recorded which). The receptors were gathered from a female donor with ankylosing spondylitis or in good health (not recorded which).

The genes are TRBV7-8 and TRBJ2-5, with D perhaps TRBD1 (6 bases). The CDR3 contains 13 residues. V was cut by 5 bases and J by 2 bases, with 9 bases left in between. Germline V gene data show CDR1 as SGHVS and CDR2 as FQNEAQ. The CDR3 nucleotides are TGTGCCAGCAGCCCGGGGACACAAGAGACCCAGTACTTC. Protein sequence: CASSPGTQETQYF.

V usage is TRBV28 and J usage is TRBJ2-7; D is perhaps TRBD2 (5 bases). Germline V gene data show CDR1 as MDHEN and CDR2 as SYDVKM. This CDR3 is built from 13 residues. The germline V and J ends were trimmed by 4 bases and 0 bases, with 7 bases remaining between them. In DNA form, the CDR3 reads TGTGCCAGCAGTTGGGAGTCCTCCTACGAGCAGTACTTC. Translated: CASSWESSYEQYF.

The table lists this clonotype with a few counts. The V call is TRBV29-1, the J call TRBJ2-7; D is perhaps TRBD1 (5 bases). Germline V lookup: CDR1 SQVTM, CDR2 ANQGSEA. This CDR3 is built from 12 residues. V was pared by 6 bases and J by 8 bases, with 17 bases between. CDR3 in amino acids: CSVNFRAGQQYF. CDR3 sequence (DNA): TGCAGCGTGAATTTCAGGGCCGGCCAGCAGTACTTC.

The CDR3 coding sequence is TGTGCCAGCAGCTTATTTCTGGCGGCGAGTACCACTGAAGCTTTCTTT. Translated, it gives CASSLFLAASTTEAFF. The genes are TRBV11-2 and TRBJ1-1, with D unresolved. The ends were cut back, 2 bases at V and 4 bases at J, with 17 bases in the middle. Germline CDR1 reads SGHAT; CDR2 reads FQNNGV. The CDR3 contains 16 residues.

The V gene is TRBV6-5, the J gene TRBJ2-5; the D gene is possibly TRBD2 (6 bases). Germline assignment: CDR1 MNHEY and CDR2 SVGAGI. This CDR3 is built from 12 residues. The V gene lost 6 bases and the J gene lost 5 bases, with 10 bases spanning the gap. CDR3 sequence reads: CASSRLGETQYF. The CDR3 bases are TGTGCCAGCAGCAGACTAGGGGAGACCCAGTACTTC.

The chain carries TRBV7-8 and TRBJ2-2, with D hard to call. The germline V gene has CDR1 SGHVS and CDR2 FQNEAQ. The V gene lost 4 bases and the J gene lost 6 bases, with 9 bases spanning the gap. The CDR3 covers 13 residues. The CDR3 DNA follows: TGTGCCAGCAGCTCCGGGCAACCCGGGGAGCTGTTTTTT. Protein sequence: CASSSGQPGELFF.

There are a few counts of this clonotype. The chain's CDR3 is CSASVVASNQPQHF. DNA of the CDR3: TGCAGTGCTAGTGTTGTGGCTAGCAATCAGCCCCAGCATTTT. The chain joins TRBV20-1 to TRBJ1-5; D not certain. This CDR3 region has 14 residues. V was clipped by 3 bases and J by 0 bases, with 9 bases between them. The germline V gene encodes CDR1 DFQATT and CDR2 SNEGSKA (reference sequence).

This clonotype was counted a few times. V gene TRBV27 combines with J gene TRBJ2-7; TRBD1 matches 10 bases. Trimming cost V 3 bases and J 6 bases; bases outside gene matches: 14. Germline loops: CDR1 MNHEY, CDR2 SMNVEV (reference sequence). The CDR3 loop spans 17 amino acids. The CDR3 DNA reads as TGTGCCAGCAGTTTCGCGAAACCGGGACAGGGGACCCGCGAGCAGTACTTC. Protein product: CASSFAKPGQGTREQYF.

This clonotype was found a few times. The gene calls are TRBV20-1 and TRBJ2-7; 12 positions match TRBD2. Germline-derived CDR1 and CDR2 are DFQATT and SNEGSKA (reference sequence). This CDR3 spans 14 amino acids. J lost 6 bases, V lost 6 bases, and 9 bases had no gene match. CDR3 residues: CSARPTSGSAEQYF. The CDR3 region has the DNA TGCAGTGCAAGACCGACTAGCGGGAGTGCCGAGCAGTACTTC.

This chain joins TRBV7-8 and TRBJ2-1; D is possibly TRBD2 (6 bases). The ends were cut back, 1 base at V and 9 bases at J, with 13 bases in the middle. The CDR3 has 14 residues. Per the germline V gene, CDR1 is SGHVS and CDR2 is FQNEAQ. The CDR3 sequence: CASSLVSGVGEQFF. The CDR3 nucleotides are TGTGCCAGCAGCTTAGTTTCGGGGGTGGGTGAGCAGTTCTTC.

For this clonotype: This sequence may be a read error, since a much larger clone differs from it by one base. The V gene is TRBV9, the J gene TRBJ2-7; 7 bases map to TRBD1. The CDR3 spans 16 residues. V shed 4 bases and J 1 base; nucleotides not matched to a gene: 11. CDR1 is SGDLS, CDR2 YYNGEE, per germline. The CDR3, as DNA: TGTGCCAGCAGCCCAACGCTGGCAGGGGGTTCCTACGAGCAGTACTTC. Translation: CASSPTLAGGSYEQYF.

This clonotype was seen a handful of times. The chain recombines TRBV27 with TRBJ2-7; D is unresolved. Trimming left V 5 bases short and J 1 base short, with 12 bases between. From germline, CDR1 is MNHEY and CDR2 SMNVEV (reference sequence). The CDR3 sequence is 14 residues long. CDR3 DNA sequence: TGTGCCAGCAGTCCCGACCTATTATCCTACGAGCAGTACTTC. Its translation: CASSPDLLSYEQYF.

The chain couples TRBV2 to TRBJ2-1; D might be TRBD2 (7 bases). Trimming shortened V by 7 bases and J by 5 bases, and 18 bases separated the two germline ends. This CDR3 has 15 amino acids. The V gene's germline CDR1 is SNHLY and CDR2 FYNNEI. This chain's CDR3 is CASIRREGGNNEQFF. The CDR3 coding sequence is TGTGCCAGCATTAGAAGGGAGGGGGGAAACAATGAGCAGTTCTTC.

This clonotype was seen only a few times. The CDR3 region has the DNA TGTGCCAGTAGACTAGCGGGGGGGAAGAACAATGAGCAGTTCTTC. Protein product: CASRLAGGKNNEQFF. The chain couples TRBV19 to TRBJ2-1; TRBD2 matches at 13 bases. The CDR3 is 15 residues long. V shed 6 bases and J 5 bases; nucleotides not matched to a gene: 4. Germline CDR1 LNHDA, CDR2 SQIVND (reference sequence).

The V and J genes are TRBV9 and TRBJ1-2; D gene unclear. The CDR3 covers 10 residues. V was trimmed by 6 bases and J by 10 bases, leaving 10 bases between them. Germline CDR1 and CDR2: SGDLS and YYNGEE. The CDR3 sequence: CASKGVDYTF. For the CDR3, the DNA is TGTGCCAGCAAGGGAGTAGACTACACCTTC.

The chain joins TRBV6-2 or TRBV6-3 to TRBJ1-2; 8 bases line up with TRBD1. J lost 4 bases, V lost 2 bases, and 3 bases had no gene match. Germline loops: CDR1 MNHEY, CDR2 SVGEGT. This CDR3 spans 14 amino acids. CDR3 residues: CASSYGDRGYGYTF. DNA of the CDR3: TGTGCCAGCAGTTACGGAGACAGGGGCTATGGCTACACCTTC.

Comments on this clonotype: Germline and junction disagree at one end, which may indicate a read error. The DNA of the CDR3 is TGTGCCAGCAACCAAGGAGGGAACACTGAAGCTTTCTTT. Amino acids: CASNQGGNTEAFF. The chain recombines TRBV16 with TRBJ1-1; D is uncertain. The germline V gene encodes CDR1 KGHSY and CDR2 FQNENV. The CDR3 spans 13 residues.

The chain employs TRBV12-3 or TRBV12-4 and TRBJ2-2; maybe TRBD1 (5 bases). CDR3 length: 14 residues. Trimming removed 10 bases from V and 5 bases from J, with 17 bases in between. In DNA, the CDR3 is TGTGCCATTCCCATAAGGGGAAGGACCGGGGAGCTGTTTTTT. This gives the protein CAIPIRGRTGELFF.

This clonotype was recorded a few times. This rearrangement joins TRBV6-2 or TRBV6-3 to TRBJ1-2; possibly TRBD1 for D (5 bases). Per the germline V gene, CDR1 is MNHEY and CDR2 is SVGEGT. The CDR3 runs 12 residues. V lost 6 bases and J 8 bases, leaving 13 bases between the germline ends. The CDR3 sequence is CASSTGAYGYTF. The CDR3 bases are TGTGCCAGCAGCACCGGGGCCTACGGCTACACCTTC.

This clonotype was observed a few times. CDR3 in DNA: TGTGCCAGCAGTGAGGAGGGGACAGGGTCCTACAATGAGCAGTTCTTC. Its protein product is CASSEEGTGSYNEQFF. V and J are TRBV6-1 and TRBJ2-1, with 9 bases lining up with TRBD1. The V gene's germline CDR1 is MNHNS and CDR2 SASEGT. Trimming cost V 3 bases and J 1 base; bases outside gene matches: 4. The CDR3 runs to 16 residues.

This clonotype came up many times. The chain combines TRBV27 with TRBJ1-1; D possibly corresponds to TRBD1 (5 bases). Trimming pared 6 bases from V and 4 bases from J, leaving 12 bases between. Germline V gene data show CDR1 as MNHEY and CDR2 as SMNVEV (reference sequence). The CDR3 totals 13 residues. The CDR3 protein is CASSLGGVTEAFF. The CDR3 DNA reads TGTGCCAGCAGCCTTGGGGGGGTCACTGAAGCTTTCTTT.

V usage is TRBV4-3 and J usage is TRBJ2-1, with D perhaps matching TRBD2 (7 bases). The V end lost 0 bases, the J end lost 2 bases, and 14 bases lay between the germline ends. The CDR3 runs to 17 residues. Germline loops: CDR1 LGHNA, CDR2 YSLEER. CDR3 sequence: CASSQDGRGITYNEQFF. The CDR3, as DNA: TGCGCCAGCAGCCAAGATGGGAGGGGGATAACCTACAATGAGCAGTTCTTC.

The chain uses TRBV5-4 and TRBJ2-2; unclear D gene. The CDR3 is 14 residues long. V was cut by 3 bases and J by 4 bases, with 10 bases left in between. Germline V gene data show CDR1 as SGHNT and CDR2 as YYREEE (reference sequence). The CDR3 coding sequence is TGTGCCAGCAGCTCCTACCCCAGCACCGGGGAGCTGTTTTTT. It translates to CASSSYPSTGELFF.

CDR3 loop: CASSPPGLATYNEQFF. CDR3 nucleotide sequence: TGTGCCAGCAGTCCCCCTGGACTAGCCACCTACAATGAGCAGTTCTTC. The chain has TRBV11-2 and TRBJ2-1; 8 positions match TRBD2. The CDR3 loop spans 16 amino acids. After removal of 6 bases from V and 2 bases from J, the junction contained 9 bases not matched to a gene. Germline V CDR1 and CDR2: SGHAT, FQNNGV.